This T cell receptor (beta chain) was sequenced during a study of T cell repertoires in cytomegalovirus infection. Looking at the study overall: Public TCR beta signatures provided an indication of both CMV infection and a matching HLA type. Whole-study results and caveats: The ex vivo response showed dominance by HLA-C-restricted CMV-specific TCR beta clonotypes. Identification of carriers of CMV plus the relevant HLA was performed using cumulative public TCR beta family frequency.

In its sample, this clonotype was seen a few times. What it binds is not known. TCRdb re-called the reads with MiXCR, one entry per CDR3 protein. The sample records approximately 110,000 distinct CDR3 sequences, approximately 30% being singletons. The material sequenced was CD8+ T cells from cultured PBMCs, taken from culture after CMV antigen stimulation. This receptor was taken from a human donor in good health (CMV status not recorded). Some clones in this sample may be carry-over from other donors' samples.

The chain's CDR3 is CASSVDGQATTSYEQYF. In DNA, the CDR3 is TGTGCCAGCAGCGTCGACGGCCAGGCTACTACCTCCTACGAGCAGTACTTC. This sequence joins TRBV5-4 and TRBJ2-7, with D unclear. The V gene lost 4 bases and the J gene lost 0 bases, with 20 bases spanning the gap. Per germline, CDR1 SGHNT and CDR2 YYREEE (reference sequence). The CDR3 is made up of 17 amino acids.